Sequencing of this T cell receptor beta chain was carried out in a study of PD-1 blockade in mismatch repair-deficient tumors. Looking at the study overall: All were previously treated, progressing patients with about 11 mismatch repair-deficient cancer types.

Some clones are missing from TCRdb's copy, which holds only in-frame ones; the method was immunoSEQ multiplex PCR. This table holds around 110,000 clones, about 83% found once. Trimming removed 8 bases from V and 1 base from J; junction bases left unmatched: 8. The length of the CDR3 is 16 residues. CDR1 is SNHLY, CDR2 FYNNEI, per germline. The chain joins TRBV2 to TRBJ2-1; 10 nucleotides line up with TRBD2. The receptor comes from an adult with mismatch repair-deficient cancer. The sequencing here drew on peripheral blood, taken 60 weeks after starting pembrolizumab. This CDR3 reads CASEKASGGSYNEQFF. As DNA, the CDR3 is TGTGCCAGCGAGAAGGCTAGCGGGGGATCCTACAATGAGCAGTTCTTC. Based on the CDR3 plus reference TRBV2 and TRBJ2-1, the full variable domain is EPEVTQTPSHQVTQMGQEVILRCVPISNHLYFYWYRQILGQKVEFLVSFYNNEISEKSEIFDDQFSVERPDGSNFTLKIRSTKLEDSAMYFCASEKASGGSYNEQFFGPGTRLTVL.